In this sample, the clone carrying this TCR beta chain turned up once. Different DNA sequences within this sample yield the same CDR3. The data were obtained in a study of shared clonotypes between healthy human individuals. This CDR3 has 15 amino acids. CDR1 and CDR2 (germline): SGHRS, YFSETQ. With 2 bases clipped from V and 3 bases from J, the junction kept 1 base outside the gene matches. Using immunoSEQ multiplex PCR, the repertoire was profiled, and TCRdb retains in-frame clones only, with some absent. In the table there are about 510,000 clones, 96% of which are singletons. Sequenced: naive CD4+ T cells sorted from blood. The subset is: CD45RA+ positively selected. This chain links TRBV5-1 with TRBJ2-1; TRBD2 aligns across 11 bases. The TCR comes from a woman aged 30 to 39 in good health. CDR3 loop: CASSLTSGSYNEQFF. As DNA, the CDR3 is TGCGCCAGCAGCTTAACTAGCGGGAGCTACAATGAGCAGTTCTTC. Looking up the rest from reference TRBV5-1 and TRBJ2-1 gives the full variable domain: KAGVTQTPRYLIKTRGQQVTLSCSPISGHRSVSWYQQTPGQGLQFLFEYFSETQRNKGNFPGRFSGRQFSNSRSEMNVSTLELGDSALYLCASSLTSGSYNEQFFGPGTRLTVL.